The present TCR beta chain was sequenced within a study of T cell responses to AZD1222 COVID-19 vaccine. General study points: None of the repertoires were sampled until the peak T cell response had passed.

The germline V gene has CDR1 LGHNA and CDR2 YSLEER. With 3 bases removed from V and 8 bases from J, the gap between germline ends came to 17 bases. This CDR3 has 16 residues. Worth noting for this clone: Its target is unknown.

This table comes from immunoSEQ multiplex PCR, and its TCRdb copy is limited to in-frame clones, with some not included. The sample lists about 82,000 clones; 75% to 90% were seen once. The receptor was isolated from an adult who received the AZD1222 COVID-19 vaccine. The gene calls are TRBV4-3 and TRBJ1-6; D may be TRBD1 (5 bases). The material sequenced was peripheral blood, taken 28 days after the second AZD1222 dose. The CDR3 nucleotides are TGCGCCAGCAGCCAGGGGGAGGCAGGTGGGGATTCACCCCTCCACTTT. It codes for CASSQGEAGGDSPLHF.